The 4 T cell receptor beta chains below all came from one sample that was sequenced in a study of T cells in Graves' hyperthyroidism and ophthalmopathy. RNA transcripts gave rise to amplified TCR beta CDR3 regions. A first-round RT-PCR of the TCR CDR3 used the HTBI primer set. TCRdb independently ran MiXCR on the multiplex PCR reads; one entry per CDR3 protein. The sample has about 400,000 distinct CDR3 sequences, over 11% seen once. The sequencing input was blood. These receptors all stem from a man aged 50-59 years with Graves' ophthalmopathy.

This clonotype was observed a few times. One end of the junction does not line up with germline, which may come from a read error. The V gene is TRBV6-5, the J gene TRBJ1-2; a weak D match, TRBD1 (6 bases). The CDR3 is made up of 13 amino acids. Per germline, CDR1 MNHEY and CDR2 SVGAGI. CDR3 in amino acids: CASSYNRDNGYTF. In DNA form, the CDR3 reads TGTGCCAGCAGTTATAACCGGGACAATGGGTACACCTTC.

Written as DNA, the CDR3 is TGTGCCAGTAGTACCTCGGGACAGACCTACGAGCAGTACTTC. Translating gives CASSTSGQTYEQYF. V usage is TRBV19 and J usage is TRBJ2-7; 7 nucleotides align to TRBD1. CDR3 length equals 14 residues. Unmatched junction bases numbered 5, after V lost 4 bases and J lost 2 bases. CDR1 is LNHDA, CDR2 SQIVND, per germline (reference sequence).

The rearrangement joins TRBV10-3 to TRBJ2-3; D assignment may be TRBD1 or TRBD2 (5 bases each). With 2 bases removed from V and 7 bases from J, the gap between germline ends came to 7 bases. CDR3 length: 12 residues. Germline-derived CDR1 and CDR2 are ENHRY and SYGVKD. The CDR3, as DNA: TGTGCCATCAGTGAGGGGGGATATACGCAGTATTTT. Translated, it gives CAISEGGYTQYF.

This clonotype was detected ten times or more. The chain combines TRBV5-1 with TRBJ1-1; no clear D. V was cut by 0 bases and J by 6 bases, with 9 bases left in between. The CDR3 is made up of 13 amino acids. Per germline, CDR1 SGHRS and CDR2 YFSETQ. In DNA form, the CDR3 reads TGCGCCAGCAGCTTGGTATTGAGGTCTGAAGCTTTCTTT. This encodes CASSLVLRSEAFF.